Listed here are 14 T cell receptor beta chains from one sample, sequenced in a study of cytomegalovirus exposure and HLA in healthy donors. Primers for the PCR totalled 60 Vbeta and 13 Jbeta. Libraries were prepared by immunoSEQ multiplex PCR; TCRdb keeps only in-frame clonotypes and omits some of them. This sample's clone table lists 25,000 to 35,000 clones. The specimen sequenced was PBMCs. The receptor set was obtained from a woman aged 40 to 50 in good health and CMV-seropositive.

The chain combines TRBV11-2 with TRBJ1-2; 9 bases are shared with TRBD1. The CDR3 runs to 18 residues. Per germline, CDR1 SGHAT and CDR2 FQNNGV. V lost 4 bases to trimming and J lost 4 bases; unmatched junction nucleotides: 16. CDR3 DNA: TGTGCCAGCAGCTCACTACGGGACAGGGTTCGGAAGGGCTATGGCTACACCTTC. Its translation: CASSSLRDRVRKGYGYTF.

The chain uses TRBV7-9 and TRBJ2-5; D perhaps matches TRBD1 (6 bases). The end of the DNA is better explained by TRBJ2-7, so the J call may be wrong. Germline V gene data show CDR1 as SEHNR and CDR2 as FQNEAQ (reference sequence). The CDR3 runs to 14 residues. The CDR3 nucleotides read TGTGCCAGCAGCTTAGGACAGGCGCCCTACGAGCAGTACTTC. Its protein is CASSLGQAPYEQYF.

The chain has TRBV5-5 and TRBJ2-1; unclear D gene. Germline CDR1 reads SGHKS; CDR2 reads YYEKEE (reference sequence). Trimming stripped 0 bases from V and 6 bases from J, with 7 bases between. CDR3 length: 13 amino acids. The CDR3 spells CASSLALINEQFF. CDR3 coding DNA: TGTGCCAGCAGCTTGGCACTTATCAATGAGCAGTTCTTC.

The chain has TRBV18 and TRBJ2-7; TRBD2 agrees at 10 bases. This CDR3 spans 15 amino acids. J lost 5 bases, V lost 3 bases, and 7 bases had no gene match. CDR1 is KGHSH, CDR2 LQKENI, per germline. The CDR3 nucleotides are TGTGCCAGCTCACCTCAGCGGGAGGGTCCCCACGAGCAGTACTTC. This codes for CASSPQREGPHEQYF.

The chain employs TRBV5-6 and TRBJ2-1, with D maybe TRBD1 (5 bases). Trimming shortened V by 6 bases and J by 3 bases, and 13 bases separated the two germline ends. The CDR3 covers 14 residues. CDR1 is SGHDT and CDR2 is YYEEEE in the germline V gene. The CDR3 loop is CASIQGSGYNEQFF. As DNA, the CDR3 is TGTGCCAGCATTCAGGGTTCTGGCTACAATGAGCAGTTCTTC.

The chain couples TRBV7-3 to TRBJ2-1; D gene ambiguous. V was cut by 2 bases and J by 2 bases, with 10 bases left in between. CDR3 length equals 15 residues. Germline V lookup: CDR1 SGHTA, CDR2 FQGTGA. CDR3 sequence: CASSLGSVTYNEQFF. CDR3 in DNA: TGTGCCAGCAGCTTAGGAAGCGTCACCTACAATGAGCAGTTCTTC.

The V call is TRBV7-8, the J call TRBJ2-7, with TRBD2 identical over 9 bases. The J segment lost 8 bases and the V segment lost 5 bases, leaving 16 bases of the junction unmatched. Germline CDR1 SGHVS, CDR2 FQNEAQ. The CDR3 runs 16 residues. The CDR3 protein is CASSQIGSSGIGKQYF. CDR3 coding DNA: TGTGCCAGCAGCCAGATAGGATCTAGCGGGATAGGCAAGCAGTACTTC. Full variable domain (missing parts from reference TRBV7-8 and TRBJ2-7): GAGVSQSPRYKVAKRGQDVALRCDPISGHVSLFWYQQALGQGPEFLTYFQNEAQLDKSGLPSDRFFAERPEGSVSTLKIQRTQQEDSAVYLCASSQIGSSGIGKQYFGPGTRLTVT.

This chain connects TRBV7-9 to TRBJ2-5; D is ambiguous. Germline V gives CDR1 SEHNR, CDR2 FQNEAQ (reference sequence). CDR3 length equals 11 residues. V was pared by 11 bases and J by 0 bases, with 7 bases between. The CDR3 region is CAVRYQETQYF. The CDR3 bases are TGTGCCGTGCGCTACCAAGAGACCCAGTACTTC.

This chain links TRBV6-1 with TRBJ2-7; tentatively, D is TRBD1 (7 bases). Germline values: CDR1 MNHNS, CDR2 SASEGT. The CDR3 loop spans 13 amino acids. V was trimmed by 3 bases and J by 5 bases, leaving 11 bases between them. The CDR3 DNA reads TGTGCCAGCAGTGAGAGCAGGGGGGACGAGCAGTACTTC. Translating it yields CASSESRGDEQYF.

The V call is TRBV13, the J call TRBJ2-7, with D possibly matching TRBD1 (5 bases). Trimming shortened V by 4 bases and J by 0 bases, and 10 bases separated the two germline ends. From germline, CDR1 is PRHDT and CDR2 FYEKMQ (reference sequence). This CDR3 is built from 14 residues. The CDR3 sequence is CASSSTVDSYEQYF. The CDR3 bases are TGTGCCAGCAGCTCGACAGTAGACTCCTACGAGCAGTACTTC.

The chain links TRBV4-3 to TRBJ2-7, with D hard to call. CDR1 is LGHNA, CDR2 YSLEER, per germline. CDR3 length: 16 residues. The V end was cut by 3 bases, the J end by 0 bases, with 15 bases between. In DNA form, the CDR3 reads TGCGCCAGCAGCCATACTTCGGGTTCTAACTCCTACGAGCAGTACTTC. It yields the protein CASSHTSGSNSYEQYF.

J is TRBJ1-2 and V is TRBV6-1; TRBD1 might be the D (6 bases). This CDR3 contains 13 residues. CDR1 and CDR2 from the germline V gene are MNHNS and SASEGT. V was shortened by 6 bases and J by 2 bases, with 10 bases between the two germline ends. CDR3 amino acids: CASSPGHNYGYTF. CDR3 nucleotide sequence: TGTGCCAGCAGCCCGGGACACAACTATGGCTACACCTTC.

The chain joins TRBV15 to TRBJ2-1; 11 bases agree with TRBD1. Germline V CDR1 and CDR2: LNHNV, YYDKDF (reference sequence). Losses at the gene ends were 9 bases for V and 1 base for J; bases not matched to a gene: 5. This CDR3 region has 15 residues. The CDR3 sequence is CATSRDRGSYNEQFF. The CDR3 nucleotides read TGTGCCACAAGCCGGGACAGGGGGTCCTACAATGAGCAGTTCTTC.

The V gene is TRBV29-1, the J gene TRBJ2-7; maybe TRBD2 (5 bases). CDR3 length: 12 residues. The germline CDR1 and CDR2 sequences are SQVTM and ANQGSEA. V lost 3 bases and J 2 bases, leaving 8 bases between the germline ends. The CDR3: CSVEAGTYEQYF. CDR3 nucleotides: TGCAGCGTTGAGGCCGGGACCTACGAGCAGTACTTC.